This entry describes one T cell receptor beta chain. Its specificity is unknown. Generated by immunoSEQ multiplex PCR, the TCRdb table keeps only in-frame clones and is missing some. The data show tens of thousands of clones, more than 75% seen once. The junction had 5 bases not matched to a gene; V was cut back by 5 bases and J by 0 bases. The CDR3 has 16 amino acids. Germline V lookup: CDR1 SGHVS, CDR2 FNYEAQ. These data are taken from a study of T cell responses to AZD1222 COVID-19 vaccine. Study observations and caveats: Once two AZD1222 doses were given, Spike-specific TCR breadth and depth went up.

The J gene is TRBJ1-3, the V gene TRBV7-6; TRBD1 matches at 9 bases. This sequence originates from an adult in good health. Source: peripheral blood, taken on day 0 of AZD1222 vaccination. This CDR3 reads CASSPDRGTSGNTIYF. Written as DNA, the CDR3 is TGTGCCAGCAGCCCTGACAGGGGGACCTCTGGAAACACCATATATTTT.